This T cell receptor (beta chain) is drawn from a study of T cells in Graves' hyperthyroidism and ophthalmopathy (dated by TCRdb to about 2019). Regarding the complete study: Peripheral blood was collected at initial diagnosis, before any treatment. After sampling, hyperthyroidism patients received methimazole starting at 30 mg daily, and ophthalmopathy patients received high-dose intravenous methylprednisolone. For training and testing, the 100 or so patients in the discovery cohort were randomly divided in a 7:3 ratio. Whether ophthalmopathy could be predicted prospectively was tested in an independent validation cohort made up of about 20 hyperthyroidism patients plus 17 patients who later progressed to ophthalmopathy. In about six Graves' hyperthyroidism patients, the study also compared T-cell repertoires from thyroid tissue with T-cell repertoires from blood. According to the paper, TCR Vbeta CDR3 sequencing was carried out on 120 to 150 peripheral blood samples, which came from fewer than 50 ophthalmopathy, approximately 72 hyperthyroidism and some 17 progressor patients. To identify distinguishing TCR V-J signatures, a discovery cohort of about 100 patients was used, comprising fewer than 45 with Graves' ophthalmopathy and 57 with stable Graves' hyperthyroidism.

As for this clonotype: This receptor's antigen is unknown. No base-level quality is on record; no much larger clone is a single base apart.

The full study reports these points: In validation, the model predicted progression to ophthalmopathy a median of roughly 6.5 months before onset, with roughly 70% sensitivity and about 72% specificity. A model built on a 13 V-J signature distinguished ophthalmopathy from stable hyperthyroidism, reaching 87.88% sensitivity and about 81% specificity in cross-validation and 80%/75% in testing. Most expanded thyroid clonotypes (frequency above 0.001) were also found in blood, which suggests that blood repertoires may mirror thyroid immune responses. Sample size was not statistically predetermined, and investigators were not blinded to group allocation.

The TCR beta CDR3 regions were amplified from the RNA transcripts. The first round of RT-PCR for the TCR CDR3 was performed with the HTBI primer set and the Qiagen OneStep RT-PCR kit. Libraries were constructed in a second round of multiplex PCR, after which size selection and purification were performed. Libraries were sequenced paired-end with 100 bp reads on an Illumina HiSeq2000. As for how the authors treated the data: SOAPnuke was used to process the raw data, removing reads that contained adapters or uncalled bases, had a mean Phred below 15, or lacked an exact match to the constant primer or identifier. High-quality paired reads were merged with COPE v1.2.5, and unique nucleotide sequences were defined as clonotypes. MiTCR v1.1 was used to align the clonotypes against IMGT TRBV, TRBD and TRBJ reference segments. The analysis was restricted to V-J combinations with a frequency above 0.0001, which together covered 99.2% of the repertoires. A TCS score was defined as the ratio of F50 (clonal expansion) to E x V (chaos), with BLOSUM62-based TCRdist applied between CDR3 peptides within each V-J. Welch's t-statistics and random forest reduced roughly 540 V-J features to some 14, which were used in a naive Bayes classifier (R e1071). The public reads were run again by TCRdb, first through fastp at Q25 and then through MiXCR, and only productive beta chains were kept. Each record represents a unique CDR3 protein, reported with the most common genes and DNA among its rows. These V and J calls derive from TCRdb rather than the authors' analysis. The sample has about 320,000 distinct CDR3 sequences on record, 16% of them singletons. Roughly 33% of the sample is held by the ten biggest clonotypes.

CDR1 and CDR2 are read off the germline V gene as MNHNS and SASEGT. Trimming removed 4 bases from V and 6 bases from J, leaving 19 bases between the germline ends. Taken from cysteine to phenylalanine, the CDR3 has 15 residues. The CDR3 DNA has 45 bases and is translated from base 1. A patient counted as having stable Graves' hyperthyroidism if no progression to ophthalmopathy occurred over 18 months of follow-up. The hyperthyroidism patients were between 18 and 65 years old and newly diagnosed, with a disease duration of less than 2 months. Exclusion was applied to patients with uncontrolled infections, other autoimmune diseases, pregnancy or lactation. Diagnoses were based on clinical symptoms, serum thyroxine and TRAb, thyroid ultrasound and orbital computed tomography. PBMCs were separated from roughly 9.3 ml of fresh peripheral blood using Ficoll-Paque density gradient centrifugation. Trizol reagent was used to extract total RNA, and RNA quality was then checked on an Agilent 2100 Bioanalyzer.

The receptor's source is a man aged 25-45 years with Graves' hyperthyroidism. Sequencing input: blood. The chain joins TRBV6-1 to TRBJ2-7, with TRBD1 tentatively as D gene (6 bases match). The CDR3 loop reads CASSGFFTPGVEQYF. In nucleotides, the sequence is TGTGCCAGCAGTGGATTCTTTACACCAGGGGTCGAGCAGTACTTC.